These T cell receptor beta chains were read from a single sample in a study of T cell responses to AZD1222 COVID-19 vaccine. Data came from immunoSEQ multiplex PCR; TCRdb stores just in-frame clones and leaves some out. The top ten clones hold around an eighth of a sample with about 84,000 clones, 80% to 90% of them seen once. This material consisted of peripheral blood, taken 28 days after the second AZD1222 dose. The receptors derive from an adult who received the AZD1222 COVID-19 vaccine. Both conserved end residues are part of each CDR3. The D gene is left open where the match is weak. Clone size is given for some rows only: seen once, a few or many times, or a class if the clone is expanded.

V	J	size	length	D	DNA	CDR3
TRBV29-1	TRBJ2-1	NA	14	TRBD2	TGCAGCGTTGTAGCCAGCGGGGCGCTTAATGAGCAGTTCTTC	CSVVASGALNEQFF
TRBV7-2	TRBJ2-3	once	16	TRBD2	TGTGCCAGCAGCTCAGTGGGGACTAGCGTGGGAGATACGCAGTATTTT	CASSSVGTSVGDTQYF
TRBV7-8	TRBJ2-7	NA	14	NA	TGTGCCAGCAGCTTTCGGGTTTTGGGCTACGAGCAGTACTTC	CASSFRVLGYEQYF
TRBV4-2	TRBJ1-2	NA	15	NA	TGTGCCAGCAGCCGGTCGACCGAGACTAACTATGGCTACACCTTC	CASSRSTETNYGYTF
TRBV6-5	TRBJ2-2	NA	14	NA	TGTGCCAGCAGCGGCAACTGGCTCTCCGGGGAGCTGTTTTTT	CASSGNWLSGELFF
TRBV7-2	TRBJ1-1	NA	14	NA	TGTGCCAGCAGTCCTTTGGGGGGAAACACTGAAGCTTTCTTT	CASSPLGGNTEAFF
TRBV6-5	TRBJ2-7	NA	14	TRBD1	TGTGCCAGCAGTCCTTGGGACAGAAACTACGAGCAGTACTTC	CASSPWDRNYEQYF
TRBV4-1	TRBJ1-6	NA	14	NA	TGCGCCAGCACCCCCGGACAGTATAATTCACCCCTCCACTTT	CASTPGQYNSPLHF
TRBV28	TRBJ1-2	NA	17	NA	TGTGCCAGCAGTCCTGCAGGGGCGGGGTGGGAAAACTATGGCTACACCTTC	CASSPAGAGWENYGYTF
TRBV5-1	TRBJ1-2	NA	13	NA	TGCGCCAGCAGCTTAGTACAGGGATATGGCTACACCTTC	CASSLVQGYGYTF
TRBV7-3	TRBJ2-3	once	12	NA	TGTGCCAGCAGCTCCGGGACCGATACGCAGTATTTT	CASSSGTDTQYF
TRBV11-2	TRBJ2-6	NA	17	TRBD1	TGTGCCAGCAGCTTCGACAGGGGGGCCTCTGGGGCCAACGTCCTGACTTTC	CASSFDRGASGANVLTF
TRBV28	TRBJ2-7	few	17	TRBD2	TGTGCCAGCAGGATCACCGGGACTAGCGGGAGAGTCCACGAGCAGTACTTC	CASRITGTSGRVHEQYF
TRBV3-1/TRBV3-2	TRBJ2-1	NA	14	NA	TGTGCCAGCAGCCTCTCCCCCGTGGATCATGAGCAGTTCTTC	CASSLSPVDHEQFF
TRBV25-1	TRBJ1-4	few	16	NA	TGTGCCAGCAGTGAATATCTAGGGAGCATCCAGAAAAAACTGTTTTTT	CASSEYLGSIQKKLFF
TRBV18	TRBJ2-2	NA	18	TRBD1	TGTGCCAGCTCACCACGATCCGGGACAGGGACGAACACCGGGGAGCTGTTTTTT	CASSPRSGTGTNTGELFF
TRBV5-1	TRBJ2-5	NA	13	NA	TGCGCCAGCACCCCCGGAGGAGGTGAGACCCAGTACTTC	CASTPGGGETQYF
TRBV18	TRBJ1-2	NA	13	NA	TGTGCCAGCTCACAGGGAGTAGACTATGGCTACACCTTC	CASSQGVDYGYTF
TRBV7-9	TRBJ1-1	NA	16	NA	TGTGCCAGCAGCTTAGTAGGGGGGTTTGAAGGAACTGAAGCTTTCTTT	CASSLVGGFEGTEAFF
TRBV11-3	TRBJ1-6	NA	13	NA	TGTGCCTCCCCGGGGGGCCGTAATTCACCCCTCCACTTT	CASPGGRNSPLHF
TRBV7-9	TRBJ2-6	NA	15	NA	TGTGCCAGCAGCTTTCCTAGCTCTGGGGCCAACGTCCTGACTTTC	CASSFPSSGANVLTF
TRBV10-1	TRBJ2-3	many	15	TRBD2	TGCGCCAGCATAAGGAGCGGGGGAAGCACAGATACGCAGTATTTT	CASIRSGGSTDTQYF
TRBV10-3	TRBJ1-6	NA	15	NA	TGTGCCATCAGTGAAGGGGTCGGGGTAAATTCACCCCTCCACTTT	CAISEGVGVNSPLHF
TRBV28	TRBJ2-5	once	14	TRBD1	TGTGCCAGCAGTCCTGACAGGGGGCCCGAGACCCAGTACTTC	CASSPDRGPETQYF
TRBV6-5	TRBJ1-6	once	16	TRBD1	TGTGCCAGCAGTTACGCCTCCGGGACAGGGGGATCACCCCTCCACTTT	CASSYASGTGGSPLHF
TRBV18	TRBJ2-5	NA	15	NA	TGTGCCAGCTCACCTCAGGCCCCCCCAGGAGAGACCCAGTACTTC	CASSPQAPPGETQYF